The sequence of this T cell receptor (beta chain) was determined in a study of early T cells in non-severe SARS-CoV-2 infection. The germline V gene has CDR1 SGHTA and CDR2 FQGTGA. Trimming left V 5 bases short and J 4 bases short, with 12 bases between. This CDR3 has 14 amino acids. This clonotype was found many times. Individual cDNA molecules each received unique molecular identifiers attached to them. Using its own MiXCR run on the 5' RACE reads, TCRdb lists one record per CDR3 protein. The top ten clones hold under 5% of a sample with 50,000 to 60,000 distinct CDR3 sequences, roughly a tenth of them seen once.

The TCR originated in an adult who was a healthcare worker with PCR-confirmed SARS-CoV-2 infection or an uninfected control (not recorded which). The sequenced sample consisted of whole blood. The V gene is TRBV7-3, the J gene TRBJ1-5; tentatively, D is TRBD1 (5 bases). CDR3 sequence: CASSPWGGNQPQHF. CDR3 coding DNA: TGTGCCAGCAGCCCCTGGGGGGGTAATCAGCCCCAGCATTTT.